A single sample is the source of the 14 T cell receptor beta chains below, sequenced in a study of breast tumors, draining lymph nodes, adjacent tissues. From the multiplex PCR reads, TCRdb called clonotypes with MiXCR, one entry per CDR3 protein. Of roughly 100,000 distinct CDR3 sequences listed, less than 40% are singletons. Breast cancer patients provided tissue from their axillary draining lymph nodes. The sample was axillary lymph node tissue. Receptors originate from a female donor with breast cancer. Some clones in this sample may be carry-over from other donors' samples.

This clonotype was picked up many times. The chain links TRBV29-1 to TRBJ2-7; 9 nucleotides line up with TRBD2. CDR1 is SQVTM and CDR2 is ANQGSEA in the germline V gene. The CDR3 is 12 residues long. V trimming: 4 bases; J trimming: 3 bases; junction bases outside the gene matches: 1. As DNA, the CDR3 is TGCAGCGTTGTTAGCGGGGGCTACGAGCAGTACTTC. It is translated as CSVVSGGYEQYF.

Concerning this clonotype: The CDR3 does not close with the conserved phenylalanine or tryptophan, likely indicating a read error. In DNA, the CDR3 is TGTGCCAGTAGTATGAAGGCTGGCGGGAGGGTCGGCATTCAGTACTCC. Translated, it gives CASSMKAGGRVGIQYS. J is TRBJ2-4 and V is TRBV19; 9 nucleotides agree with TRBD2. CDR1 is LNHDA and CDR2 is SQIVND in the germline V gene (reference sequence). V lost 3 bases to trimming and J lost 9 bases; unmatched junction nucleotides: 12. This CDR3 is 16 amino acids long.

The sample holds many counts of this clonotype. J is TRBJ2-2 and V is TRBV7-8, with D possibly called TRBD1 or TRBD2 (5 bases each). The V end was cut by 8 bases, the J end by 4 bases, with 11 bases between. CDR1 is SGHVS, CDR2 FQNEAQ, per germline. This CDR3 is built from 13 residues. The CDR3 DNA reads TGTGCCAGCCGCTATGGGGGCACCGGGGAGCTGTTTTTT. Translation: CASRYGGTGELFF.

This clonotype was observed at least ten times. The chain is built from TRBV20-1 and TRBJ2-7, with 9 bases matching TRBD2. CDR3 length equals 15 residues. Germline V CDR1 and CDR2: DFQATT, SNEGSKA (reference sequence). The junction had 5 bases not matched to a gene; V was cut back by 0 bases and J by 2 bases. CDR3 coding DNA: TGCAGTGCTAGAGATGATAGCGGGAGTCCCTACGAGCAGTACTTC. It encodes CSARDDSGSPYEQYF.

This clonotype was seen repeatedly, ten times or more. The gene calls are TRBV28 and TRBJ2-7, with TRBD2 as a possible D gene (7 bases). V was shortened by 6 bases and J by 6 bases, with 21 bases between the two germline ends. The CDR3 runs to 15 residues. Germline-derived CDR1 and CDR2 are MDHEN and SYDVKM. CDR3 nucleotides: TGTGCCAGCAGGCCCCGAGGGGGGGTCGGTCGCGAGCAGTACTTC. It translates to CASRPRGGVGREQYF.

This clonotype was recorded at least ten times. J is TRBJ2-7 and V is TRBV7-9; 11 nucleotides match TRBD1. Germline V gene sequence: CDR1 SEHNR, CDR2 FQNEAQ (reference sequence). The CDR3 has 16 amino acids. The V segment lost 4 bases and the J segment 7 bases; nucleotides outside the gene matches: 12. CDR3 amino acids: CASSSGGGQGGWEQYF. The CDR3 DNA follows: TGTGCCAGCAGCTCCGGTGGGGGACAGGGGGGATGGGAGCAGTACTTC.

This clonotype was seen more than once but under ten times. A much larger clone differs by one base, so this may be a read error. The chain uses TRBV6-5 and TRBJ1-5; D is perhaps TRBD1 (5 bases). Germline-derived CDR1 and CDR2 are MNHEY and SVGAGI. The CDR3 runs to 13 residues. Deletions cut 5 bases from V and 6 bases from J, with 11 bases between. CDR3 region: CASSHQGRQPQHF. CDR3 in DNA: TGTGCCAGCAGTCATCAGGGACGTCAGCCCCAGCATTTT.

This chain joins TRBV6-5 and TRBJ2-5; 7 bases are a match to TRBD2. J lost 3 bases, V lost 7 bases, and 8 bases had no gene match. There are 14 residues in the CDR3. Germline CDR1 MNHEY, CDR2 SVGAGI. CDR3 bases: TGTGCCAGCACTCCGGCGGGGGTTAAAGAGACCCAGTACTTC. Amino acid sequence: CASTPAGVKETQYF.

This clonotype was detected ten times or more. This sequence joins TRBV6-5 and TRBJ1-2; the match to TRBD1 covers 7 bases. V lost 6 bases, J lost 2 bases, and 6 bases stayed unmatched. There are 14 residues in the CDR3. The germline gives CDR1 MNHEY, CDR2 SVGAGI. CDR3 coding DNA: TGTGCCAGCAGATCGACAGGGAAGAACTATGGCTACACCTTC. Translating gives CASRSTGKNYGYTF.

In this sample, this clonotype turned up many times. The CDR3: CATSEHRDRVYNEQFF. The CDR3 bases are TGTGCCACCAGTGAGCACCGGGACAGGGTTTACAATGAGCAGTTCTTC. The rearrangement links TRBV24-1 to TRBJ2-1; 9 bases are shared with TRBD1. This CDR3 spans 16 amino acids. Germline CDR1 reads KGHDR; CDR2 reads SFDVKD. J gave up 4 bases and V 4 bases, and 7 bases lay outside the gene matches.

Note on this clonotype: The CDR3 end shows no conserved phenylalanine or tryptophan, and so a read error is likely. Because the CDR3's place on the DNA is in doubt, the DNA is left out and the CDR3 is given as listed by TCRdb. The CDR3 spells CSARDRSGSNT. The chain is built from TRBV20-1 and TRBJ1-3; TRBD1 reflects the table's D call only, with no check against the DNA. The germline CDR1 and CDR2 sequences are DFQATT and SNEGSKA (reference sequence). 11 amino acids form the CDR3, both terminal residues included.

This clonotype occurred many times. Written as DNA, the CDR3 is TGCAGCGGTACCGGGACAGGGTACAATGAGCAGTTCTTC. Translation gives CSGTGTGYNEQFF. The chain combines TRBV29-1 with TRBJ2-1; 9 positions match TRBD1. V trimming: 7 bases; J trimming: 4 bases; junction bases outside the gene matches: 5. CDR1 SQVTM and CDR2 ANQGSEA come from the germline V gene. The CDR3 has 13 residues.

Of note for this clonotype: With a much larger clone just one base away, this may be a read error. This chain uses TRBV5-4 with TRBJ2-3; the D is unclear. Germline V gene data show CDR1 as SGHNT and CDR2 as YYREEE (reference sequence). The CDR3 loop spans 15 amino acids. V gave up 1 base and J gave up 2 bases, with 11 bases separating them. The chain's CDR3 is CASSLLHAYTDTQYF. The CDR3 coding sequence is TGTGCCAGCAGCTTGCTTCACGCATACACAGATACGCAGTATTTT.

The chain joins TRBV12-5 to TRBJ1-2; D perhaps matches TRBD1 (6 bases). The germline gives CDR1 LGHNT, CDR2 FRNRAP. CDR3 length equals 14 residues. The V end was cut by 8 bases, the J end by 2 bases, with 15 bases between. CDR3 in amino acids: CASQGQLTNYGYTF. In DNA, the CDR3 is TGTGCTAGTCAAGGACAGCTAACCAACTATGGCTACACCTTC.